This T cell receptor beta chain derives from a study of shared clonotypes between healthy human individuals. About the study: A few men and a couple of women, aged 18 to 49, were donors.

Trimming stripped 5 bases from V and 8 bases from J, with 13 bases between. The germline CDR1 and CDR2 sequences are SGHAT and FQNNGV. The CDR3 runs to 13 residues. Authors' methods: Junction-only sequences produced by ImmunoSEQ had no quality scores, so filtering differed. The data were produced by immunoSEQ multiplex PCR, yet TCRdb's version contains in-frame clones alone and is incomplete. That table is the source of V, J and clone size, and D and trimming were worked out from the DNA. The sample yields 2 million to 2.5 million clones, roughly 94% seen once. Naive CD8 cells, CD45RO-negative and positively selected for CCR7, excluded terminally differentiated effector memory CD45RA+ cells. The study's findings and limits: Sequencing depth was predicted to influence how clonotypes are shared among donors.

A note on this clone: The antigen remains unidentified.

The sample was naive CD8+ T cells sorted from blood. This TCR was recovered from a man younger than 35 in good health. This chain joins TRBV11-2 and TRBJ2-1; D not certain. DNA of the CDR3: TGTGCCAGCAGCCCATACCCGGTGCATGAGCAGTTCTTC. This encodes CASSPYPVHEQFF. Based on the CDR3 plus reference TRBV11-2 and TRBJ2-1, the full variable domain is EAGVAQSPRYKIIEKRQSVAFWCNPISGHATLYWYQQILGQGPKLLIQFQNNGVVDDSQLPKDRFSAERLKGVDSTLKIQPAKLEDSAVYLCASSPYPVHEQFFGPGTRLTVL.